These T cell receptor beta chains were read from a single sample in a study of cytomegalovirus exposure and HLA in healthy donors. Sequenced by immunoSEQ multiplex PCR; TCRdb stores in-frame clones only, minus some. The sample consists of 150,000 or so clones, approximately 80% of them appearing once. Source material: PBMCs. The receptors here all came from a male donor in good health and CMV-seropositive. Both conserved end residues are part of each CDR3. The D gene is left open where the match is weak. For some rows the clone size is stated as once, few or many, or as a class when expanded; others skip it.

J gene	V gene	clone size	D gene	CDR3 protein	CDR3 DNA
TRBJ2-7	TRBV7-9	NA	NA	CASSFSLASYYEQYF	TGTGCCAGCAGCTTTAGTTTAGCGAGTTACTACGAGCAGTACTTC
TRBJ1-2	TRBV6-5	once	NA	CASSYREEYGYTF	TGTGCCAGCAGTTACAGAGAAGAATATGGCTACACCTTC
TRBJ2-1	TRBV19	NA	TRBD2	CASSLGTSGSGNEQFF	TGTGCCAGTAGTTTGGGGACTAGCGGGAGCGGCAATGAGCAGTTCTTC
TRBJ2-5	TRBV27	NA	TRBD2	CASSLSLAGRRETQYF	TGTGCCAGCAGTTTATCGCTAGCGGGGCGACGAGAGACCCAGTACTTC
TRBJ1-1	TRBV2	NA	TRBD1	CASSRTGGAQNTEAFF	TGTGCCAGCTCTAGGACAGGAGGTGCCCAAAACACTGAAGCTTTCTTT
TRBJ1-4	TRBV11-2	NA	TRBD1	CASSRYRGDEKLFF	TGTGCCAGCAGCAGATACAGGGGAGATGAAAAACTGTTTTTT
TRBJ2-1	TRBV19	NA	NA	CASSIVGGSSYNEQFF	TGTGCCAGTAGTATAGTAGGCGGCAGCTCCTACAATGAGCAGTTCTTC
TRBJ1-5	TRBV27	NA	TRBD1	CASSLHRGNQPQHF	TGTGCCAGCAGTTTGCACAGGGGGAATCAGCCCCAGCATTTT
TRBJ2-5	TRBV15	NA	TRBD2	CATRLKGGAGETQYF	TGTGCCACCAGGTTGAAGGGAGGGGCTGGCGAGACCCAGTACTTC
TRBJ2-7	TRBV19	NA	NA	CASKRFGHESYEQYF	TGTGCCAGTAAACGTTTCGGACACGAATCCTACGAGCAGTACTTC
TRBJ2-3	TRBV6-1	few	TRBD1	CASSPDRGAPDTQYF	TGTGCCAGCAGCCCCGACAGGGGGGCACCAGATACGCAGTATTTT
TRBJ1-4	TRBV19	NA	TRBD1	CASRMDRGNEKLFF	TGTGCCAGTAGAATGGACAGGGGGAATGAAAAACTGTTTTTT
TRBJ2-7	TRBV27	NA	NA	CASSLNPGQVEQYF	TGTGCCAGCAGTTTAAATCCAGGGCAGGTCGAGCAGTACTTC
TRBJ2-3	TRBV19	NA	TRBD2	CASSINSGLAGSTDTQYF	TGTGCCAGTAGTATAAACTCGGGACTAGCGGGGAGCACAGATACGCAGTATTTT
TRBJ2-7	TRBV4-1	NA	NA	CASSQDPTGVYEQYF	TGCGCCAGCAGCCAAGACCCTACCGGGGTCTACGAGCAGTACTTC
TRBJ1-1	TRBV4-2	NA	NA	CASSHPGRGTEAFF	TGTGCCAGCAGCCATCCAGGGAGGGGGACTGAAGCTTTCTTT
TRBJ1-5	TRBV6-5	NA	NA	CASSSTNQPQHF	TGTGCCAGCAGTTCCACAAATCAGCCCCAGCATTTT
TRBJ1-2	TRBV5-4	NA	NA	CASSLDGVGYTF	TGTGCCAGCAGCTTGGACGGGGTTGGCTACACCTTC
TRBJ2-1	TRBV7-9	few	NA	CASSSNNEQFF	TGTGCCAGCAGCTCCAACAATGAGCAGTTCTTC
TRBJ1-1	TRBV9	NA	NA	CASSVGGGVNTEAFF	TGTGCCAGCAGCGTAGGGGGGGGCGTGAACACTGAAGCTTTCTTT
TRBJ2-7	TRBV7-7	few	TRBD1	CASSLGQGGYEQYF	TGTGCCAGCAGCTTAGGACAGGGCGGGTACGAGCAGTACTTC
TRBJ2-1	TRBV6-1	NA	TRBD2	CASNAGTSSGSEQFF	TGTGCCAGCAACGCCGGGACTAGCAGCGGTAGTGAGCAGTTCTTC
TRBJ2-3	TRBV28	NA	NA	CASRSGSTGSTDTQYF	TGTGCCAGCAGATCCGGGTCCACGGGGAGCACAGATACGCAGTATTTT
TRBJ2-1	TRBV4-1	NA	NA	CASSQDIRGNKGYNEQFF	TGCGCCAGCAGCCAAGATATTCGGGGGAATAAAGGATACAATGAGCAGTTCTTC
TRBJ2-3	TRBV7-9	few	TRBD2	CASSLRLAGDTDTQYF	TGTGCCAGCAGCTTAAGGCTAGCGGGGGACACAGATACGCAGTATTTT
TRBJ2-2	TRBV2	NA	NA	CASQGPINTGELFF	TGTGCCAGCCAGGGCCCAATTAACACCGGGGAGCTGTTTTTT